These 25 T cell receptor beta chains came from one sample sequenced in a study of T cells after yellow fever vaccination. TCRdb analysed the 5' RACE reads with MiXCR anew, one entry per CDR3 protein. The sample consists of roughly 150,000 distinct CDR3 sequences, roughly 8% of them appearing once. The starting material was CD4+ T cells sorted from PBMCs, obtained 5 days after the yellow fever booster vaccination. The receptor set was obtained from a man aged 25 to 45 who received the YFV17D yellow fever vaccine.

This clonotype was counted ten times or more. As DNA, the CDR3 is TGTGCCAGCAGCCAAGGAGGGACAGGGAACGCTAACTATGGCTACACCTTC. Protein sequence: CASSQGGTGNANYGYTF. The chain carries TRBV3-1 and TRBJ1-2, with 9 bases that match TRBD1. V gave up 1 base and J gave up 0 bases; unmatched junction bases: 6. Germline-derived CDR1 and CDR2 are LGHDT and YNNKEL (reference sequence). CDR3 length equals 17 residues.

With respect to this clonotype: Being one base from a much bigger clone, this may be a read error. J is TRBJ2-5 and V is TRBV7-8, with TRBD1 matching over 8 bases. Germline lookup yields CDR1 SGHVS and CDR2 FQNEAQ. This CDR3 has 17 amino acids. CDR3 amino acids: CAISLRQGMGTQETQYF. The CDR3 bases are TGTGCCATCAGCCTCAGACAGGGGATGGGCACCCAAGAGACCCAGTACTTC.

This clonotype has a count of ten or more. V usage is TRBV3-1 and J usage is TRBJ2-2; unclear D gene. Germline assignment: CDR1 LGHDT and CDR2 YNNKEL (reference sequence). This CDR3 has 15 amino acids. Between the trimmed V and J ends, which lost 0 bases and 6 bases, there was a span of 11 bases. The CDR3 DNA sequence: TGTGCCAGCAGCCAAGACACCGCCCGTCCCGGGGAGCTGTTTTTT. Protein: CASSQDTARPGELFF.

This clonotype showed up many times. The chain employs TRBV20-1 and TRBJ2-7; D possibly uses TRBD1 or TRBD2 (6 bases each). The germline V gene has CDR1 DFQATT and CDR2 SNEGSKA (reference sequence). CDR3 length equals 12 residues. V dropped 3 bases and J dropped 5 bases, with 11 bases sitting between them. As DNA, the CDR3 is TGCAGTGCTAGTCGGGGGCGGGACGAGCAGTACTTC. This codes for CSASRGRDEQYF.

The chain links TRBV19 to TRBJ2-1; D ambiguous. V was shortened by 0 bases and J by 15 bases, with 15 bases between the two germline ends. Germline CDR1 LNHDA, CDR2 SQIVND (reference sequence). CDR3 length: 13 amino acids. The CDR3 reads CASSIDLEGGPFF. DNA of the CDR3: TGTGCCAGTAGTATAGACCTCGAAGGCGGCCCGTTCTTC. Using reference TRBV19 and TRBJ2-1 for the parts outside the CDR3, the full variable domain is DGGITQSPKYLFRKEGQNVTLSCEQNLNHDAMYWYRQDPGQGLRLIYYSQIVNDFQKGDIAEGYSVSREKKESFPLTVTSAQKNPTAFYLCASSIDLEGGPFFGPGTRLTVL.

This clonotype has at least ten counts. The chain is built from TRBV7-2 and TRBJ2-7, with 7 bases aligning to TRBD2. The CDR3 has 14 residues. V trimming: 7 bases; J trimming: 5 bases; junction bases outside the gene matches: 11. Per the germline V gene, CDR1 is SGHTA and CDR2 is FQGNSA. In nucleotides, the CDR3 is TGTGCCAGCACATTAGGCGGGAGTGTAAACGAGCAGTACTTC. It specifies CASTLGGSVNEQYF.

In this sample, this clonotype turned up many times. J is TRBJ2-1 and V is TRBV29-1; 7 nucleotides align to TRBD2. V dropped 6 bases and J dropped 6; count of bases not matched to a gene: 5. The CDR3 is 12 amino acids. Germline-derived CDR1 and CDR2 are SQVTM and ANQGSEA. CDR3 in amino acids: CSVAGLPNEQFF. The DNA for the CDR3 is TGCAGCGTAGCGGGGCTCCCCAATGAGCAGTTCTTC.

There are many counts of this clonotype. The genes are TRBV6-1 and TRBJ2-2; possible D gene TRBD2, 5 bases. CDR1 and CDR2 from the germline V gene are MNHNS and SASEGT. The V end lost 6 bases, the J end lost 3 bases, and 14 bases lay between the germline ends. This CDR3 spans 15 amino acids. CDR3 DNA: TGTGCCAGCAGATCCCCGGGAACCCACACCGGGGAGCTGTTTTTT. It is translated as CASRSPGTHTGELFF.

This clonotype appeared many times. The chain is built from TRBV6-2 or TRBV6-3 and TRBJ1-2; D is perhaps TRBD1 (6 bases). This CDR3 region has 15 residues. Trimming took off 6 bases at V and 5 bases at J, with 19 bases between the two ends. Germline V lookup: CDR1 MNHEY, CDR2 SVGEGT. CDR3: CASSPRRVGGYGYTF. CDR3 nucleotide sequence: TGTGCCAGCAGCCCACGGAGGGTAGGGGGATATGGCTACACCTTC.

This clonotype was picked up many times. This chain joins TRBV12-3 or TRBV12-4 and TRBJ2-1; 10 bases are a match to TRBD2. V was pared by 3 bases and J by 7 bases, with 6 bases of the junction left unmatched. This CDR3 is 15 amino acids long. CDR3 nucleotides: TGTGCCAGCAGTTTTAAAGCGGGAGGGTTTAATGAGCAGTTCTTC. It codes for CASSFKAGGFNEQFF.

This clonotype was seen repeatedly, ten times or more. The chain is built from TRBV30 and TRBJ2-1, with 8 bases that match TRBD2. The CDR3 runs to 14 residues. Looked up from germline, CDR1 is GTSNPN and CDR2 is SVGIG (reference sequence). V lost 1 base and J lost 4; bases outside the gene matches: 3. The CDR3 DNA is TGTGCCTGGAGTGCCGGGAGGGATTACAATGAGCAGTTCTTC. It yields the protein CAWSAGRDYNEQFF.

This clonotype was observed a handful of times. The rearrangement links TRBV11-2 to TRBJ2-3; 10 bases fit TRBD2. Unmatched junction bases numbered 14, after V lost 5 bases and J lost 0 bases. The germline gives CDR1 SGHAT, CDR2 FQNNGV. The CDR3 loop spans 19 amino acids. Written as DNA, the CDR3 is TGTGCCAGCAGCCCAAAGCTAGGACTAGCGGTGGGTAGCACAGATACGCAGTATTTT. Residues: CASSPKLGLAVGSTDTQYF.

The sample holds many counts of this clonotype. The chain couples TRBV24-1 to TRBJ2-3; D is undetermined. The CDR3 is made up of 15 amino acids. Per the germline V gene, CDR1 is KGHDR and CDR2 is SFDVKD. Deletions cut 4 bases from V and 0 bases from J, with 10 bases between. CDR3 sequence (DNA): TGTGCCACCAGTGACGCCGTGGGGAGCACAGATACGCAGTATTTT. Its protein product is CATSDAVGSTDTQYF.

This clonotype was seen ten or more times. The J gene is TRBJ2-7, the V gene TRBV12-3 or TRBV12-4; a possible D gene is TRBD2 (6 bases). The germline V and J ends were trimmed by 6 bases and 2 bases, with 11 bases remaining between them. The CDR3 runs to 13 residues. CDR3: CASRRDWAYEQYF. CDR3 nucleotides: TGTGCCAGCAGACGGGACTGGGCCTACGAGCAGTACTTC.

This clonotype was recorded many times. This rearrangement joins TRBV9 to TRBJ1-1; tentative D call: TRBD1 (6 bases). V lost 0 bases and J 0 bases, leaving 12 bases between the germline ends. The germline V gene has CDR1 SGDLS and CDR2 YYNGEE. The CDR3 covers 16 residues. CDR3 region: CASSVEGGTMNTEAFF. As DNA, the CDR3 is TGTGCCAGCAGCGTAGAAGGGGGAACGATGAACACTGAAGCTTTCTTT.

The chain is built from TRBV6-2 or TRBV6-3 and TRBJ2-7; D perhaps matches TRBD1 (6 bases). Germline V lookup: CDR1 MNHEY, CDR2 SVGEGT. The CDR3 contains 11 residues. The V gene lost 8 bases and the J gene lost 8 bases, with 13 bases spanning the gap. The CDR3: CASAQGDQQYF. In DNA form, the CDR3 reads TGTGCCAGCGCACAGGGCGACCAGCAGTACTTC.

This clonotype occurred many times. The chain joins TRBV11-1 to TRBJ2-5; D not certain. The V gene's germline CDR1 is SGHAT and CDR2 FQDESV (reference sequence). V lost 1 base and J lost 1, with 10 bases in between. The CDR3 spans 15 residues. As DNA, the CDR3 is TGTGCCAGCAGCTTAGTCGGAAATCTCCAAGAGACCCAGTACTTC. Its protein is CASSLVGNLQETQYF.

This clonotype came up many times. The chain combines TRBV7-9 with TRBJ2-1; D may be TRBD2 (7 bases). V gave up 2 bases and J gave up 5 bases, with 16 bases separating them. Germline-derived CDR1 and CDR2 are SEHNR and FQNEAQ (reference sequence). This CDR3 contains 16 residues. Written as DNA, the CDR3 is TGTGCCAGCAGCTTAATGGGGGCTAGCGGTCACAATGAGCAGTTCTTC. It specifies CASSLMGASGHNEQFF.

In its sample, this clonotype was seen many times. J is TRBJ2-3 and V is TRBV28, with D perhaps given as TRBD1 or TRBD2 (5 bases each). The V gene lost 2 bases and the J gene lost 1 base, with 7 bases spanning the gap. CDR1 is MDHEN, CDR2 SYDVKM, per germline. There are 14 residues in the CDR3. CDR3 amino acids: CASSLTGRTDTQYF. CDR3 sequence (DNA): TGTGCCAGCAGTTTAACGGGACGCACAGATACGCAGTATTTT.

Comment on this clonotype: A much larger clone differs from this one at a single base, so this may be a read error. The CDR3 reads CASNPGPIHETQYF. CDR3 coding DNA: TGTGCCAGCAACCCGGGTCCGATCCATGAGACCCAGTACTTC. The chain joins TRBV7-2 to TRBJ2-5, with unresolved D. Trimming stripped 7 bases from V and 5 bases from J, with 17 bases between. Per germline, CDR1 SGHTA and CDR2 FQGNSA. The CDR3 runs to 14 residues.

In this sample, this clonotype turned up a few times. As DNA, the CDR3 is TGTGCCAGCAGGGGCCGGGACAACAACATTCAGTACTTC. It specifies CASRGRDNNIQYF. This chain links TRBV2 with TRBJ2-4; D perhaps matches TRBD1 (6 bases). Trimming shortened V by 6 bases and J by 7 bases, and 13 bases separated the two germline ends. The CDR3 totals 13 residues. Germline CDR1 reads SNHLY; CDR2 reads FYNNEI. The full variable domain, its missing parts supplied by reference TRBV2 and TRBJ2-4, is EPEVTQTPSHQVTQMGQEVILRCVPISNHLYFYWYRQILGQKVEFLVSFYNNEISEKSEIFDDQFSVERPDGSNFTLKIRSTKLEDSAMYFCASRGRDNNIQYFGAGTRLSVL.

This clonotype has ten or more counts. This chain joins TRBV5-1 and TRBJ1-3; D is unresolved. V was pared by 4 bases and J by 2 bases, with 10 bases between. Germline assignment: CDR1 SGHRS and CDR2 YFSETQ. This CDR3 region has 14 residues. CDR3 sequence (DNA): TGCGCCAGCAGCAAGACACTCCCTGGAAACACCATATATTTT. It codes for CASSKTLPGNTIYF.

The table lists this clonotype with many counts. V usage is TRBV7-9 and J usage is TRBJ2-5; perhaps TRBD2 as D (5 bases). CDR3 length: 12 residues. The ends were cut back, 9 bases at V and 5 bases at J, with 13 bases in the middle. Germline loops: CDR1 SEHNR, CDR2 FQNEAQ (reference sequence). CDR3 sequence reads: CASSLRGETQYF. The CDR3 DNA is TGTGCCAGTAGTTTGCGAGGGGAGACCCAGTACTTC.

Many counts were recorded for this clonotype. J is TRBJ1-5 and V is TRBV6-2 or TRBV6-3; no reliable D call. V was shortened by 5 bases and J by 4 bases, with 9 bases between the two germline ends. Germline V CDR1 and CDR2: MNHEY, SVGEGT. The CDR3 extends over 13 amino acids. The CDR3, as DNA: TGTGCCAGCAGTATCCAGATTAATCAGCCCCAGCATTTT. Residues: CASSIQINQPQHF.

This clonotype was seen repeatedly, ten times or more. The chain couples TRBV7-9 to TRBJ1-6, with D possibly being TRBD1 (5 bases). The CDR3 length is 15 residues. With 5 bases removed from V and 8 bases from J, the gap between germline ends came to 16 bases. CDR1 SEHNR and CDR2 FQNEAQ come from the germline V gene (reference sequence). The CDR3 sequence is CASSPLATGDSPLHF. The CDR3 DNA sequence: TGTGCCAGCAGCCCGCTAGCAACGGGGGATTCACCCCTCCACTTT.